Listed here are 18 T cell receptor beta chains from one sample, sequenced in a study of patients and donors after allogeneic stem cell transplantation. Using its own MiXCR run on the RT-PCR reads, TCRdb lists one record per CDR3 protein. The sample includes 900,000 to 1,000,000 distinct CDR3 sequences, under 20% of them seen just once. The sequencing input was blood, either unsorted or a sorted T cell fraction (not recorded which). These receptors came from a human donor who was either an allogeneic HSCT recipient or a stem cell or donor lymphocyte infusion donor (not recorded which). It is not recorded whose cells these are; they may come from a transplant donor.

In the case of this clonotype: At one boundary the junction diverges from the germline segment, which might be a read error. The chain couples TRBV19 to TRBJ1-1; TRBD1 matches 8 bases. Germline V gene sequence: CDR1 LNHDA, CDR2 SQIVND (reference sequence). The CDR3 extends over 12 amino acids. The CDR3 DNA sequence: TGTGCCACCTGGACAGGGCATGCTGAAGCGTTCTTT. Translation gives CATWTGHAEAFF.

This chain joins TRBV5-1 and TRBJ2-3, with TRBD2 matching 15 bases. The V gene end was trimmed by 4 bases and the J gene end by 14 bases; junction bases not matched to a gene: 8. Germline V gene lookup returns CDR1 SGHRS and CDR2 YFSETQ. The CDR3 loop spans 14 amino acids. The chain's CDR3 is CASSHGTSGGPVYF. DNA for the CDR3: TGCGCCAGCAGCCATGGGACTAGCGGGGGGCCCGTGTATTTT.

The gene calls are TRBV4-1 and TRBJ2-3, with 9 bases aligning to TRBD1. CDR3 length equals 16 residues. In germline, CDR1 is MGHRA, CDR2 YSYEKL. V trimming: 0 bases; J trimming: 4 bases; junction bases outside the gene matches: 5. CDR3 sequence: CASSQEGDRAADTQYF. For the CDR3, the DNA is TGCGCCAGCAGCCAAGAAGGGGACAGGGCGGCAGATACGCAGTATTTT.

This clonotype was counted ten times or more. The V gene is TRBV5-6, the J gene TRBJ2-3; the D gene is possibly TRBD2 (5 bases). Germline CDR1 and CDR2: SGHDT and YYEEEE. This CDR3 region has 13 residues. V was pared by 5 bases and J by 6 bases, with 13 bases between. The CDR3 DNA reads TGTGCCAGCAGATCGGGGTTTAGGGATACGCAGTATTTT. Its protein is CASRSGFRDTQYF.

This clonotype turned up a few times. The rearrangement uses TRBV20-1 and TRBJ1-6; TRBD1 agrees at 7 bases. This CDR3 has 14 residues. V lost 3 bases and J lost 5; bases outside the gene matches: 4. CDR1 is DFQATT, CDR2 SNEGSKA, per germline (reference sequence). The CDR3 DNA follows: TGCAGTGCTAGGGACAGGCTTAATAATTCACCCCTCCACTTT. Translated, it gives CSARDRLNNSPLHF.

The CDR3 loop is CASGTGQVNEQFF. CDR3 sequence (DNA): TGTGCTAGTGGCACCGGACAGGTCAATGAGCAGTTCTTC. The chain employs TRBV12-5 and TRBJ2-1, with TRBD1 identical over 7 bases. Losses at the gene ends were 6 bases for V and 6 bases for J; bases not matched to a gene: 5. The CDR3 runs to 13 residues. In germline, CDR1 is LGHNT, CDR2 FRNRAP.

In its sample, this clonotype was seen a few times. The J gene is TRBJ1-2, the V gene TRBV12-3 or TRBV12-4, with no clear D. This CDR3 has 14 amino acids. Trimming removed 5 bases at V and 4 bases at J, with 14 bases between. The CDR3 loop reads CASSGDKGIYGYTF. The CDR3, as DNA: TGTGCCAGCAGTGGGGATAAGGGCATCTATGGCTACACCTTC.

This clonotype has only a few counts. The chain uses TRBV13 and TRBJ2-7, with 10 positions matching TRBD1. The CDR3 contains 15 residues. Germline V CDR1 and CDR2: PRHDT, FYEKMQ (reference sequence). V lost 5 bases, J lost 5 bases, and 9 bases stayed unmatched. This CDR3 is CASSPGGQGSDEQYF. The CDR3 DNA is TGTGCCAGCAGCCCAGGGGGACAGGGGAGCGACGAGCAGTACTTC.

This rearrangement joins TRBV20-1 to TRBJ2-2; D possibly uses TRBD1 or TRBD2 (5 bases each). The length of the CDR3 is 13 residues. Trimming stripped 5 bases from V and 4 bases from J, with 11 bases between. The germline V gene has CDR1 DFQATT and CDR2 SNEGSKA (reference sequence). The CDR3 region has the DNA TGCAGTGCTCATAAGGGGAGCACCGGGGAGCTGTTTTTT. Amino acids: CSAHKGSTGELFF.

The chain recombines TRBV12-3 or TRBV12-4 with TRBJ1-3, with D unresolved. CDR3 length equals 15 residues. Deletions cut 3 bases from V and 0 bases from J, with 9 bases between. CDR3 in DNA: TGTGCCAGCAGTTTTAGGGCTAACTCTGGAAACACCATATATTTT. It encodes CASSFRANSGNTIYF.

This clonotype was seen many times. This chain uses TRBV10-3 with TRBJ1-6; D gene unclear. The germline CDR1 and CDR2 sequences are ENHRY and SYGVKD. Trimming took off 4 bases at V and 7 bases at J, with 8 bases between the two ends. The CDR3 consists of 13 residues. Here the CDR3 DNA reads TGTGCCATCAGTGGCCCGGGGAATTCACCCCTCCACTTT. Encoded protein: CAISGPGNSPLHF.

In this sample, this clonotype turned up a few times. V is TRBV20-1 and J is TRBJ1-5; D gene uncertain. The germline CDR1 and CDR2 sequences are DFQATT and SNEGSKA (reference sequence). The V gene lost 6 bases and the J gene lost 7 bases, with 25 bases spanning the gap. This CDR3 is 16 amino acids long. The CDR3 loop reads CSAAENTHWGWQPQHF. CDR3 DNA sequence: TGCAGTGCCGCGGAAAACACGCACTGGGGTTGGCAGCCCCAGCATTTT.

The chain employs TRBV9 and TRBJ1-2; TRBD1 is a possible D gene (5 bases). The CDR3 has 13 amino acids. Per germline, CDR1 SGDLS and CDR2 YYNGEE. Trimming removed 2 bases from V and 8 bases from J, with 13 bases in between. The CDR3 DNA sequence: TGTGCCAGCAGCGTCAGATCCAGGGAGGGCTACACCTTC. Translating gives CASSVRSREGYTF.

This clonotype occurred a few times. The J gene is TRBJ2-4, the V gene TRBV27; possible D gene TRBD2, 7 bases. V lost 2 bases and J 4 bases, leaving 12 bases between the germline ends. The CDR3 runs 15 residues. Germline V CDR1 and CDR2: MNHEY, SMNVEV (reference sequence). The CDR3 DNA follows: TGTGCCAGCAGTTTAGAAGGGAGGGGGAAAAACATTCAGTACTTC. Its protein product is CASSLEGRGKNIQYF.

The chain links TRBV12-3 or TRBV12-4 to TRBJ1-6; D may be TRBD1 (5 bases). With 6 bases removed from V and 10 bases from J, the gap between germline ends came to 13 bases. The CDR3 runs 13 residues. CDR3 amino acids: CASSSGGVSPLHF. The CDR3 region has the DNA TGTGCCAGCAGCTCGGGGGGGGTCTCACCCCTCCACTTT.

The sample holds a few counts of this clonotype. The V gene is TRBV20-1, the J gene TRBJ2-7; 9 positions agree with TRBD2. The CDR3 length is 13 residues. The V gene's germline CDR1 is DFQATT and CDR2 SNEGSKA (reference sequence). V lost 5 bases and J lost 1; bases outside the gene matches: 3. CDR3 DNA: TGCAGTGCTTCTAGCGGGACTTCCTACGAGCAGTACTTC. Its protein product is CSASSGTSYEQYF.

V is TRBV25-1 and J is TRBJ2-7; D may be TRBD1 (5 bases). The V and J ends lost 2 bases and 2 bases respectively, with 7 bases between them. Germline-derived CDR1 and CDR2 are MGHDK and SYGVNS. CDR3 size: 13 residues. The CDR3 coding sequence is TGTGCCAGCAGTGAAGGGGCAGCCTACGAGCAGTACTTC. Protein product: CASSEGAAYEQYF.

This rearrangement joins TRBV12-3 or TRBV12-4 to TRBJ1-5, with a weak D call TRBD1 (5 bases). Deletions cut 8 bases from V and 4 bases from J, with 18 bases between. This CDR3 has 15 amino acids. CDR3 amino acids: CASDTGGTRNQPQHF. The CDR3 coding sequence is TGTGCCAGCGATACCGGCGGGACGAGGAATCAGCCCCAGCATTTT.